This T cell receptor (beta chain) was identified in a study of T cell changes during pregnancy in multiple sclerosis (dated by TCRdb to 2018 to 2020). Turning to the overall study: In women with multiple sclerosis, the researchers looked at how the T cell repertoire shifted as pregnancy progressed.

Library preparation used the immunoSEQ multiplex PCR assay. The source is immuneACCESS, and TCRdb retained only in-frame sequences with V and J called. Part of the clones is not carried over; for the studies checked, unresolved V genes explain less than half of this, and the remainder is unexplained. The sample has about 97,000 clones on record, about 90% of them singletons. 3.1% of the sample belongs to the ten largest clones. As regards this clone: Its antigen remains unidentified. One base away there is no much larger clone; base qualities are not given.

CDR1 and CDR2, looked up from the germline V gene (reference sequence), are MNHEY and SMNVEV. The CDR3 numbers 16 residues from cysteine through phenylalanine. Of all the DNA, just the CDR3 is kept, 48 bases in frame from base 1. V is cut back by 5 bases and J by 1 base, with 11 bases in the junction unmatched. The clonotype originates from a female donor with multiple sclerosis, enrolled in a pregnancy study. Sample: peripheral blood, taken in the second trimester of pregnancy. The V and J segments used are TRBV27 and TRBJ2-7; 7 bases in the middle match TRBD2. The CDR3 is CASSDLAATVSYEQYF. The DNA sequence reads TGTGCCAGCAGTGACCTAGCGGCCACAGTATCCTACGAGCAGTACTTC.